This T cell receptor (beta chain) was captured in a study of cytomegalovirus exposure and HLA in healthy donors. Points from the study as a whole: A further, later analysis showed that HLA-associated TCR beta chains (compared with equally common others) were more clonally expanded. In a later analysis, several top co-occurrence clusters appeared linked to parvovirus B19, influenza, CMV and Epstein-Barr virus.

The study ran its PCR with 60 Vbeta and 13 Jbeta primers. In the authors' methods: Counted up in a later analysis, unique TCR beta chains came to some 82 million, with about 9.9 million shared. Profiled with immunoSEQ multiplex PCR; TCRdb holds only in-frame clones, not every one. For V, J and clone size, that table is used; D and trimming come from the DNA. The sample contains 90,000 to 150,000 clones, approximately 76% of which appear only once. A few counts support this clone. Its antigen is unidentified. Germline CDR1 and CDR2: SGHAT and FQNNGV. J gave up 7 bases and V 8 bases, and 14 bases lay outside the gene matches. This CDR3 spans 15 amino acids.

What was sequenced was PBMCs. The rearrangement uses TRBV11-2 and TRBJ1-2; 9 bases fit TRBD1. This TCR came from a man in his fifties or sixties in good health and CMV-seropositive. The CDR3 nucleotides are TGTGCCAGCCAGAGGGGGGGACAGGGAAAACGTGGCTACACCTTC. Translated, it gives CASQRGGQGKRGYTF. The complete variable domain, with remaining parts taken from reference TRBV11-2 and TRBJ1-2, reads EAGVAQSPRYKIIEKRQSVAFWCNPISGHATLYWYQQILGQGPKLLIQFQNNGVVDDSQLPKDRFSAERLKGVDSTLKIQPAKLEDSAVYLCASQRGGQGKRGYTFGSGTRLTVV.